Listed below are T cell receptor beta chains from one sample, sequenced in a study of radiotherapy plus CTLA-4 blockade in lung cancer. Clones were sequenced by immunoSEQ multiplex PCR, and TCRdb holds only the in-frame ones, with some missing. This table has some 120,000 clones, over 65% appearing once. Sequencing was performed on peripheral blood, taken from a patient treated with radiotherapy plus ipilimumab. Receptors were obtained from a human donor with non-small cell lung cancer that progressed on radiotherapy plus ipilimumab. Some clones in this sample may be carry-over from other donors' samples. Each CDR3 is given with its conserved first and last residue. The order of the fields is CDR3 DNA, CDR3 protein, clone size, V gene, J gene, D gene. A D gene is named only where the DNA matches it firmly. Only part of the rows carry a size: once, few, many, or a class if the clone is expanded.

TGCGCCAGCAGCTTGGGGGGGGGAGAGACCCAGTACTTC,CASSLGGGETQYF,-,TRBV5-1,TRBJ2-5,TRBD2
TGTGCCAGCAGGCCCCTCGGGGGTGTCCCGTCTTACGAGCAGTACTTC,CASRPLGGVPSYEQYF,-,TRBV27,TRBJ2-7,-
TGTGCCAGCAGCGAACAGGGATTCGGCAATGAGCAGTTCTTC,CASSEQGFGNEQFF,-,TRBV7-3,TRBJ2-1,-
TGTGCCAGCTCACCTACTCTCAGGAGCTACACCTTC,CASSPTLRSYTF,-,TRBV18,TRBJ1-2,-
TGTGCCAGCAGCTCCCCTTTAGCGGGGGGGTCGAGAACAGATACGCAGTATTTT,CASSSPLAGGSRTDTQYF,-,TRBV7-2,TRBJ2-3,TRBD2
TGTGCCAGCAGCGTAGATCCTTGGTATGGCTACACCTTC,CASSVDPWYGYTF,-,TRBV9,TRBJ1-2,-
TGTGCCAGCAGCGTATACAGCAATCAGCCCCAGCATTTT,CASSVYSNQPQHF,-,TRBV9,TRBJ1-5,-
TGTGCCACCCAACCGGACAGGGGGACCGAGACCCAGTACTTC,CATQPDRGTETQYF,once,TRBV15,TRBJ2-5,TRBD1
TGTGCCAGCAGCTTAGGTTGGGGGAGCAATCAGCCCCAGCATTTT,CASSLGWGSNQPQHF,-,TRBV13,TRBJ1-5,-
TGTGCCAGCAGACATCGACAGGGAGGGTATGGCTACACCTTC,CASRHRQGGYGYTF,-,TRBV6-1,TRBJ1-2,TRBD1
TGTGCCAGCAGCCCGCAGACAGGGGGCATCTACAATGAGCAGTTCTTC,CASSPQTGGIYNEQFF,few,TRBV7-9,TRBJ2-1,TRBD1
TGTGCCAGCAGTGTCAACGGTAACACTGAAGCTTTCTTT,CASSVNGNTEAFF,once,TRBV2,TRBJ1-1,-
TGCAGCGTTGAAGCCCCGGACAGTAGCTACAATGAGCAGTTCTTC,CSVEAPDSSYNEQFF,-,TRBV29-1,TRBJ2-1,-
TGTGCCAGCAAAATTGACATTTATAGCAATCAGCCCCAGCATTTT,CASKIDIYSNQPQHF,-,TRBV6-1,TRBJ1-5,-
TGTGCCAGCAAACCTAGCGGGGGGGCGGGTGAGCAGTTCTTC,CASKPSGGAGEQFF,-,TRBV11-1,TRBJ2-1,TRBD2
TGTGCCAGCAGCCAGGGTAGCGGGGGCCCTTCAGATACGCAGTATTTT,CASSQGSGGPSDTQYF,few,TRBV4-2,TRBJ2-3,TRBD2
TGTGCCAGCAGCTTAGGGGGATACGCGTGGGAGCAGTACTTC,CASSLGGYAWEQYF,-,TRBV7-2,TRBJ2-7,-
TGTGCCAGCAGCCCGGACAGGCCTTACGGGCAGTACTTC,CASSPDRPYGQYF,-,TRBV11-2,TRBJ2-7,TRBD1
TGTGCCAGCAGCTTACGGCTCAACTGGACCTACGAGCAGTACTTC,CASSLRLNWTYEQYF,-,TRBV7-4,TRBJ2-7,-
TGTGCCAGCAGGAAGGAAGAGACCCAGTACTTC,CASRKEETQYF,-,TRBV2,TRBJ2-5,-
TGTGCCAGCAGTGAAGGCGGGGGCGGGTACACTGAAGCTTTCTTT,CASSEGGGGYTEAFF,-,TRBV6-1,TRBJ1-1,-
TGTGCCAGCAGTTTACAGAGTACGGGCGCAGATACGCAGTATTTT,CASSLQSTGADTQYF,-,TRBV2,TRBJ2-3,-
TGTGCCAGTTCACCACAGCGGGTAGAGACCGGGGAGCTGTTTTTT,CASSPQRVETGELFF,-,TRBV18,TRBJ2-2,-
TGTGCCAGCAGCGTACAACAGGCCACGAACACTGAAGCTTTCTTT,CASSVQQATNTEAFF,-,TRBV2,TRBJ1-1,-
TGCGCCAGCGGCTTGGACGGAATCTCTGGAAACACCATATATTTT,CASGLDGISGNTIYF,-,TRBV5-1,TRBJ1-3,-
TGTGCCAGCAGTTACCCGGAGAGGGATTTGGGTCAGCCCCAGCATTTT,CASSYPERDLGQPQHF,-,TRBV6-6,TRBJ1-5,-
TGTGCCAGCAGTGCAGGTTCGTCGAGCTCCTACGAGCAGTACTTC,CASSAGSSSSYEQYF,once,TRBV25-1,TRBJ2-7,-
TGTGCCAGCAGCGTATCGGCAGGGGGCTCAGGAACCGGGGAGCTGTTTTTT,CASSVSAGGSGTGELFF,few,TRBV9,TRBJ2-2,TRBD1
TGCGCCAGCAGCCCCAAACCCGGGACAACAGAGGAGCAGTACTTC,CASSPKPGTTEEQYF,-,TRBV4-1,TRBJ2-7,-
TGCGCCAGCAGCTTTAATAACTATGGCTACACCTTC,CASSFNNYGYTF,-,TRBV5-1,TRBJ1-2,-
TGTGCCATTCGGGGAGGGGAGGGTAATGAGCAGTTCTTC,CAIRGGEGNEQFF,-,TRBV7-2,TRBJ2-1,TRBD2
TGTGCCAGCGTACCCCCCGGGCGATCCTACGAGCAGTACTTC,CASVPPGRSYEQYF,-,TRBV6-5,TRBJ2-7,-
TGTGCCAGCTCACCACAGGGACAGGTTTTCACTGAAGCTTTCTTT,CASSPQGQVFTEAFF,-,TRBV18,TRBJ1-1,TRBD1
TGTGCCAGCAGCTTAGCTGGGGCAGGGCGGGGGACCCAGTACTTC,CASSLAGAGRGTQYF,-,TRBV7-2,TRBJ2-5,-
TGTGCCAGCAAAAGGGACAGGGCCTCCGAGCAGTACTTC,CASKRDRASEQYF,once,TRBV2,TRBJ2-7,TRBD1
TGTGCCAGCAGTTCCCACCGAGGTTTGGGGTACAATGAGCAGTTCTTC,CASSSHRGLGYNEQFF,few,TRBV28,TRBJ2-1,-
TGTGCCAGCAGCAACTGGGCGGGGGCCACAGATACGCAGTATTTT,CASSNWAGATDTQYF,once,TRBV7-9,TRBJ2-3,-
TGTGCCAGCAGTTATCACTTCGGACGGGAGCAGTACTTC,CASSYHFGREQYF,-,TRBV27,TRBJ2-7,-
TGTGCCATCAGTGGGGGTGAGAACACAGATACGCAGTATTTT,CAISGGENTDTQYF,few,TRBV10-3,TRBJ2-3,-
TGTGCCAGCAGTGAATTTAGCGGGGGGGCAGATACGCAGTATTTT,CASSEFSGGADTQYF,once,TRBV6-1,TRBJ2-3,TRBD2
TGTGCCAGCAGCTTATCCCCACTAATTGGTGGCTACACCTTC,CASSLSPLIGGYTF,-,TRBV11-2,TRBJ1-2,-
TGTGCCAGCAGCTCTAGCGGGGGGGCCAAATTCTTC,CASSSSGGAKFF,few,TRBV7-3,TRBJ2-1,TRBD2
TGTGCCAGTAGGTTTCGACGAAACACCATATATTTT,CASRFRRNTIYF,-,TRBV19,TRBJ1-3,-
TGTGCCAGCAGCTTTCCAGGGGGCAAAAACATTCAGTACTTC,CASSFPGGKNIQYF,-,TRBV5-6,TRBJ2-4,TRBD1
TGCGCCAGCAGCCAAGAGAGGGACCAACTAGCGGGGGGCCCCACAGATACGCAGTATTTT,CASSQERDQLAGGPTDTQYF,-,TRBV4-3,TRBJ2-3,TRBD2
TGTGCCAGCAGCTTAGGGGAGGGTTGGAACACTGAAGCTTTCTTT,CASSLGEGWNTEAFF,-,TRBV7-9,TRBJ1-1,-
TGTGCCAGCAGCCCGGACAGTACCGTGAAGAGGGCTTTCTTT,CASSPDSTVKRAFF,-,TRBV5-8,TRBJ1-1,-
TGTGCCAGCAGCCCACAGGGTGGGGGAGTCTATGGCTACACCTTC,CASSPQGGGVYGYTF,-,TRBV6-4,TRBJ1-2,-
TGTGCCAGCAGCTTACTCCGGACGGGAGGAGAGCAGTACTTC,CASSLLRTGGEQYF,few,TRBV7-9,TRBJ2-7,TRBD2